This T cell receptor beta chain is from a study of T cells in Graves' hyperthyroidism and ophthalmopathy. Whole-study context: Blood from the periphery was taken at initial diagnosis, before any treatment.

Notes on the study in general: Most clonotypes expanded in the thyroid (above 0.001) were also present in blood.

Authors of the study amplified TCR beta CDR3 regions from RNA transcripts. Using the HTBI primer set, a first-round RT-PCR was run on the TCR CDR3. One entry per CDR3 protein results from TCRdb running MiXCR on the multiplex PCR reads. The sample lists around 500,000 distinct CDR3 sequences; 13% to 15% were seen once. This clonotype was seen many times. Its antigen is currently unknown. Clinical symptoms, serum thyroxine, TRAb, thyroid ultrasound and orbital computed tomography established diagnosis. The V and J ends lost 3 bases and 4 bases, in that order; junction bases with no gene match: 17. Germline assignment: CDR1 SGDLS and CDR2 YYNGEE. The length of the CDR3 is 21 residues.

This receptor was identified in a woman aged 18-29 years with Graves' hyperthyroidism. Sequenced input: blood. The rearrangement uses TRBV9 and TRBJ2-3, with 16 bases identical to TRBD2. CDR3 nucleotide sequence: TGTGCCAGCAGCGCCATCCTAGGGACTAGCGGGAGGGCCTCCGGCGCAGATACGCAGTATTTT. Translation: CASSAILGTSGRASGADTQYF.